The rows below give T cell receptor beta chains drawn from one sample of a study of shared clonotypes between healthy human individuals. TCRdb keeps only in-frame clones here, not all; method: immunoSEQ multiplex PCR. The table lists 1.5 million to 2.5 million clones, just under 95% of them singletons. Sequences were obtained from naive CD8+ T cells sorted from blood. Every receptor here comes from a man younger than 35 in good health. The CDR3 runs from the conserved cysteine through the conserved F or W. Expanded clones get a size class; other rows say once, few or many, or leave the size out.

TRBV7-9 | NA | CASSSPGGLGYYNEQFF
TRBV5-6 | NA | CASSLELAGDSEQFF
TRBV19 | NA | CASSFYQGTEAFF
TRBV28 | once | CASSPTGKVYEQYF
TRBV11-2 | NA | CASSLVAGTGYTF
TRBV10-3 | once | CAISESPDRSYEQYF
TRBV9 | NA | CASSVGQGAYEQYF
TRBV4-1 | NA | CASSQEGTGLNNEQFF
TRBV10-3 | NA | CAISPGQGYEQYF
TRBV6-5 | NA | CASSYSAAPFYEQYF
TRBV4-1 | NA | CASSQGEGHEQYF
TRBV11-1 | NA | CASSLARYRDEQYF
TRBV19 | NA | CASSIIGVTDTQYF
TRBV6-1 | NA | CASSERPLDRVYEAFF
TRBV13 | NA | CASSLDRDRGPSFSGNTIYF
TRBV30 | NA | CAWSGFISDSPLHF
TRBV27 | NA | CASSGREGNNSPLHF
TRBV11-2 | NA | CASSFRDRAYNEQFF
TRBV27 | NA | CASSPSRTDPYEQYF
TRBV10-2 | NA | CASTRTGNDYEQYF
TRBV11-2 | NA | CASSGGPLHGYTF
TRBV7-9 | NA | CASSLKEWNGYTF
TRBV30 | NA | CAWSDPGHSNQPQHF
TRBV7-9 | NA | CASSSGTALPYEQYF
TRBV7-2 | NA | CASSLDWDSGIGEQFF
TRBV4-1 | NA | CASSQEGWSAGMGEQYF
TRBV11-2 | NA | CASSYGDTYEQYF
TRBV5-6 | NA | CASRGQGTLYGYTF
TRBV6-5 | NA | CASSYGGANTEAFF
TRBV30 | NA | CAWSTRGGIGIQYF
TRBV28 | NA | CASSFIPAGQETQYF
TRBV21-1 | once | CASSKVGVGFPLHF
TRBV14 | NA | CASSRGSYYGYTF
TRBV4-1 | once | CASSQDRVINYGYTF
TRBV11-2 | NA | CASSISPYSEGSYEQYF
TRBV7-9 | NA | CASNPASGAYNEQFF
TRBV2 | NA | CASSAKADYYNEQFF
TRBV7-9 | NA | CANGGGSTDTQYF
TRBV19 | NA | CASSISDYSNQPQHF
TRBV7-9 | once | CASTHPGTGWYEQYF
TRBV27 | NA | CASSILAGVNEQYF
TRBV5-8 | NA | CASSQDSQETQYF
TRBV10-2 | few | CASSESGYEQYF
TRBV2 | NA | CASSTLTEAFF
TRBV4-3 | NA | CASSQEWGSGNTIYF
TRBV7-3 | NA | CASSSWDRGHTGELFF
TRBV7-9 | once | CASSAPGTANSYEQYF
TRBV19 | NA | CASSTIAGGPDEQFF
TRBV5-6 | NA | CASSTGTSSRMDTQYF
TRBV13 | once | CASSAGGGWGYTF